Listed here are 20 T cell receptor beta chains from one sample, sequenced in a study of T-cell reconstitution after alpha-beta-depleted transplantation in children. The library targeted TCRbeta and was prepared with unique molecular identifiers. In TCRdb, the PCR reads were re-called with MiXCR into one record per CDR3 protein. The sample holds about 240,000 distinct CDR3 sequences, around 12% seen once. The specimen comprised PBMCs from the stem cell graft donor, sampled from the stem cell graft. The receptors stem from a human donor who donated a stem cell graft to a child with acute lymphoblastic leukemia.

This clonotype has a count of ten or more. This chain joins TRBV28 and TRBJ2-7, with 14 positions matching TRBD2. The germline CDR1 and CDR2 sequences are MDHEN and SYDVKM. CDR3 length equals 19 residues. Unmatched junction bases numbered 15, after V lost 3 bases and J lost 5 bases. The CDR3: CASSLGGTSGGRASNEQYF. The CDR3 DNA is TGTGCCAGCAGTTTGGGGGGGACTAGCGGGGGCCGGGCGTCGAACGAGCAGTACTTC.

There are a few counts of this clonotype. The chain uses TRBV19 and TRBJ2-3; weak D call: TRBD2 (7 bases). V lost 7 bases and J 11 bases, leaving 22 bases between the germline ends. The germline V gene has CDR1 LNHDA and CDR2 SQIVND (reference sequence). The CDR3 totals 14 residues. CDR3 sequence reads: CASKGEGGAGGQYF. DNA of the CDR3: TGTGCCAGTAAGGGGGAGGGAGGCGCGGGCGGGCAGTATTTT.

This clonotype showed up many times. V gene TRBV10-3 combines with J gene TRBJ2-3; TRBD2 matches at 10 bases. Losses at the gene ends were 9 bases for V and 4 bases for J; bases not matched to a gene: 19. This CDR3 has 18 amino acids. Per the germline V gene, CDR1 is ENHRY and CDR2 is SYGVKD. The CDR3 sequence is CAIKSGRAESGFADTQYF. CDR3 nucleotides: TGTGCCATTAAAAGCGGGAGGGCCGAAAGTGGTTTTGCAGATACGCAGTATTTT.

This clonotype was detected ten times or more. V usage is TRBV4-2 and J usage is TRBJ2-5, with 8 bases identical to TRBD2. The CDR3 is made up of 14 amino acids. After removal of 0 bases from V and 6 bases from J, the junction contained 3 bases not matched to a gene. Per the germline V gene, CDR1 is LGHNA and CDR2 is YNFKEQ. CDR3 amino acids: CASSQDSGGKTQYF. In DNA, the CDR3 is TGTGCCAGCAGCCAAGATTCGGGGGGGAAGACCCAGTACTTC.

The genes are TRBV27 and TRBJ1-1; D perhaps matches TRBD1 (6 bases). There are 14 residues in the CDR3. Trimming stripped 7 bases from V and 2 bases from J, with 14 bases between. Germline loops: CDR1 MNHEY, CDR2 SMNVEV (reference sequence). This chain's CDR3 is CASIHWGANTEAFF. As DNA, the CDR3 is TGTGCCAGCATCCATTGGGGGGCTAACACTGAAGCTTTCTTT.

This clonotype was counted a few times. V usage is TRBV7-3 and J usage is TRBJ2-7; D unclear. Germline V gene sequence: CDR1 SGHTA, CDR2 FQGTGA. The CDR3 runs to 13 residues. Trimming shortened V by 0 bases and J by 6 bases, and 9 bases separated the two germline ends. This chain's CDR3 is CASSLTGSGEQYF. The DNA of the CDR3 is TGTGCCAGCAGCTTAACGGGCAGTGGCGAGCAGTACTTC.

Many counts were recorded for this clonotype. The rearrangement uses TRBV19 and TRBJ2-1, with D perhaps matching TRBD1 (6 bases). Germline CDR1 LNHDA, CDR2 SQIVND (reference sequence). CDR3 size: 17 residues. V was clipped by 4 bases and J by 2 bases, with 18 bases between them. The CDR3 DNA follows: TGTGCCAGTAGTACTCACTCCGGGACATCTCCCTACAATGAGCAGTTCTTC. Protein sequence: CASSTHSGTSPYNEQFF.

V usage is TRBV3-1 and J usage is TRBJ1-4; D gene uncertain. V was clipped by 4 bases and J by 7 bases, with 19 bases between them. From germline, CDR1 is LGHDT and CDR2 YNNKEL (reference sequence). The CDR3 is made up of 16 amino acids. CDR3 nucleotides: TGTGCCAGCAGCCGACGATTGGGCTCCGAGGGTGAAAAACTGTTTTTT. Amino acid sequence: CASSRRLGSEGEKLFF. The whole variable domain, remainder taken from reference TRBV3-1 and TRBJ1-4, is DTAVSQTPKYLVTQMGNDKSIKCEQNLGHDTMYWYKQDSKKFLKIMFSYNNKELIINETVPNRFSPKSPDKAHLNLHINSLELGDSAVYFCASSRRLGSEGEKLFFGSGTQLSVL.

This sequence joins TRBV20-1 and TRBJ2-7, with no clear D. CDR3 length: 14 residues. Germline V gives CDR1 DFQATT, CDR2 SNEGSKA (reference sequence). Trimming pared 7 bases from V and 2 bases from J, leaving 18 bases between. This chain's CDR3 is CSGPPDLRTYEQYF. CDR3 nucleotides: TGCAGTGGTCCGCCAGATCTGCGGACCTACGAGCAGTACTTC.

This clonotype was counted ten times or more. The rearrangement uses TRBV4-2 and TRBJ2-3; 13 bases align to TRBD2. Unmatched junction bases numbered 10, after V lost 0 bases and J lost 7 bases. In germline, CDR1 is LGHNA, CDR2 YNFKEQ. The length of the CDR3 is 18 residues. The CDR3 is CASSQEGGTSGGANTQYF. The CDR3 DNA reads TGTGCCAGCAGCCAAGAGGGGGGCACTAGCGGGGGGGCAAATACGCAGTATTTT.

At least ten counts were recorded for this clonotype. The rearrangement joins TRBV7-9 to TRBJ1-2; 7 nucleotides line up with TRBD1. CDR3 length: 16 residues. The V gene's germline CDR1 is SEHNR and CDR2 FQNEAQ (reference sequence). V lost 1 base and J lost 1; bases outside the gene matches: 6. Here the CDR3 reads CASSLGGDSYNYGYTF. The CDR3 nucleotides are TGTGCCAGCAGCTTAGGGGGGGACAGTTATAACTATGGCTACACCTTC. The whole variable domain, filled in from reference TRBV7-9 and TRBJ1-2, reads DTGVSQNPRHKITKRGQNVTFRCDPISEHNRLYWYRQTLGQGPEFLTYFQNEAQLEKSRLLSDRFSAERPKGSFSTLEIQRTEQGDSAMYLCASSLGGDSYNYGYTFGSGTRLTVV.

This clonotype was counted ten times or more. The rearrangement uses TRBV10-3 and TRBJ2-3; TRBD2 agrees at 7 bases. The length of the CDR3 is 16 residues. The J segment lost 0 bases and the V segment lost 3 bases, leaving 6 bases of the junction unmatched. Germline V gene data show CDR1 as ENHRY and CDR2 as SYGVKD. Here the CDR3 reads CAISDLLAESTDTQYF. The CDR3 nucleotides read TGTGCCATCAGTGACCTCCTAGCGGAGAGCACAGATACGCAGTATTTT.

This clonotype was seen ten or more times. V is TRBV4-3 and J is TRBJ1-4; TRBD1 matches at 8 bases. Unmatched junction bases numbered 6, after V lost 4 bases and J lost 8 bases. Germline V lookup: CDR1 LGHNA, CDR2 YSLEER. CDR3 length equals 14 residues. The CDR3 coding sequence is TGCGCCAGCAGCCTAAGCAGGGGGCAAGAAAAACTGTTTTTT. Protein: CASSLSRGQEKLFF.

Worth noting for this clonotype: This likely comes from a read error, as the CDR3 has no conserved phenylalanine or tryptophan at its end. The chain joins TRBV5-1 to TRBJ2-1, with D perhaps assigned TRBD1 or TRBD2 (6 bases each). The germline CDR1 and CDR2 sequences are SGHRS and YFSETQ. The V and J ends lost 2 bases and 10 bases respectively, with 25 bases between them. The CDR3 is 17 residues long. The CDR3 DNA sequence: TGCGCCAGCAGCTTACACCACGGGCTAGCGAGGGGGATAGAGCAGTTCTTG. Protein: CASSLHHGLARGIEQFL.

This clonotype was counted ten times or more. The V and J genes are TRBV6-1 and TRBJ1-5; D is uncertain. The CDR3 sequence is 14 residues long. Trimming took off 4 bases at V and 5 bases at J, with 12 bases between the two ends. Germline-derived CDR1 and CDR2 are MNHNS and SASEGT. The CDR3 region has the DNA TGTGCCAGCAGTGCCGGGCCTAGTTATCAGCCCCAGCATTTT. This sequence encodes CASSAGPSYQPQHF.

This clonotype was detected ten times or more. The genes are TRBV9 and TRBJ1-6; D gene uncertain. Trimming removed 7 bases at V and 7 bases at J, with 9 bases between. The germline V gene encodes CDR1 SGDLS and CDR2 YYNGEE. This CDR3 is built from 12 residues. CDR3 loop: CASGRANSPLHF. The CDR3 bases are TGTGCCAGCGGCAGAGCAAATTCACCCCTCCACTTT.

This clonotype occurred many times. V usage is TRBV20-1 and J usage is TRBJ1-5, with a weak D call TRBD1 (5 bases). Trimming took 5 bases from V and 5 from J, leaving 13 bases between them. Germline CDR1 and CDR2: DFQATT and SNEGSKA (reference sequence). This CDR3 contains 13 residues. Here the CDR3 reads CSAGVGTYQPQHF. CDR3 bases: TGCAGTGCTGGGGTGGGGACGTATCAGCCCCAGCATTTT.

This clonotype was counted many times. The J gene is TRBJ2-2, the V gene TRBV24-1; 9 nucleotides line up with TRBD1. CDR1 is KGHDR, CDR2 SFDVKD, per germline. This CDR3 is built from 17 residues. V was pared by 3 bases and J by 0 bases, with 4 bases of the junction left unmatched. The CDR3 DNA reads TGTGCCACCAGTGATATTGGGACAGGGACGAACACCGGGGAGCTGTTTTTT. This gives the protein CATSDIGTGTNTGELFF.

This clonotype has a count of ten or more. CDR3 DNA: TGTGCCAGCAGCCCCTCGGGGACCCAGTACTTC. Residues: CASSPSGTQYF. This rearrangement joins TRBV7-8 to TRBJ2-5; D gene unclear. The CDR3 has 11 amino acids. V gave up 5 bases and J gave up 7 bases, with 8 bases separating them. The V gene's germline CDR1 is SGHVS and CDR2 FQNEAQ.

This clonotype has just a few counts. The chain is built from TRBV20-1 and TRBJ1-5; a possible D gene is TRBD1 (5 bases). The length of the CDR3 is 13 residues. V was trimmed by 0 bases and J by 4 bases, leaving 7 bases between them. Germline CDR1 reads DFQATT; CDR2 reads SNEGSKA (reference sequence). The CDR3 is CSARDRENQPQHF. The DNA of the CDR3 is TGCAGTGCTAGAGACAGGGAAAATCAGCCCCAGCATTTT.